Included here is one TCR beta chain sequence, with context. Its target is not known. There are 13 residues in the CDR3. Germline-derived CDR1 and CDR2 are MDHEN and SYDVKM. Trimming pared 10 bases from V and 10 bases from J, leaving 20 bases between. Peripheral blood, together with lesional scalp punch biopsies, was collected from alopecia areata patients. It was from PBMCs that CD4+ and CD8+ T cells were sorted. Investigators isolated RNA and reverse transcribed it into cDNA to act as the sequencing template. Method: immunoSEQ multiplex PCR; TCRdb's copy keeps in-frame clones and lacks some. The sample shows 70,000 to 95,000 clones, 51% of them seen only once. This entry belongs to a study of CD8+ T cells in alopecia areata. Study outcomes and limitations: Clonality was higher in lesional than normal scalp, especially in alopecia totalis/universalis. Sharing of TCRs across patients appeared less clear than in mice, possibly for HLA-related reasons.

The chain couples TRBV28 to TRBJ2-1; no reliable D call. Sequences were obtained from NKG2D-high CD8+ T cells sorted from blood. This sequence was found in a human donor with alopecia areata. The CDR3 sequence: CAIKAARRSEQFF. The CDR3 DNA follows: TGTGCCATCAAAGCTGCTCGTAGGTCGGAGCAGTTCTTC.